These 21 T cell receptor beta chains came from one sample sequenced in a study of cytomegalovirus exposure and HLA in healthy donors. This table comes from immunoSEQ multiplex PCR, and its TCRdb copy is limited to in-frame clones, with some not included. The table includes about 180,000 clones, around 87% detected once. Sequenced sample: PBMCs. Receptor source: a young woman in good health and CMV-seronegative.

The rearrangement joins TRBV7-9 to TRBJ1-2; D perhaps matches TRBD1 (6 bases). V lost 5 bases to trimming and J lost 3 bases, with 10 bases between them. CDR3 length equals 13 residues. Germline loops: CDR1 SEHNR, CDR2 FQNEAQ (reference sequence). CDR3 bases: TGTGCCAGCAGCCGGACAGAGGACTATGGCTACACCTTC. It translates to CASSRTEDYGYTF. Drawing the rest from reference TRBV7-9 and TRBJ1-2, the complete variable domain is DTGVSQNPRHKITKRGQNVTFRCDPISEHNRLYWYRQTLGQGPEFLTYFQNEAQLEKSRLLSDRFSAERPKGSFSTLEIQRTEQGDSAMYLCASSRTEDYGYTFGSGTRLTVV.

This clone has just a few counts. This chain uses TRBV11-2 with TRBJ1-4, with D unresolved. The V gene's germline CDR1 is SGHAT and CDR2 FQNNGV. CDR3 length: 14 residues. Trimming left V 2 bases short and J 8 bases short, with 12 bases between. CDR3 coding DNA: TGTGCCAGCAGCTTAACGGGGTTACGGGAAAAACTGTTTTTT. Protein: CASSLTGLREKLFF.

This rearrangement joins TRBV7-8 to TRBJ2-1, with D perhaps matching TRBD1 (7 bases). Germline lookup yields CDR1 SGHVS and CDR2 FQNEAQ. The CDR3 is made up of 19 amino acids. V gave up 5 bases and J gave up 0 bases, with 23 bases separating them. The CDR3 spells CASSGSGGKGVGSYNEQFF. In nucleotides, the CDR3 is TGTGCCAGCAGCGGTTCAGGGGGGAAAGGAGTGGGCTCCTACAATGAGCAGTTCTTC.

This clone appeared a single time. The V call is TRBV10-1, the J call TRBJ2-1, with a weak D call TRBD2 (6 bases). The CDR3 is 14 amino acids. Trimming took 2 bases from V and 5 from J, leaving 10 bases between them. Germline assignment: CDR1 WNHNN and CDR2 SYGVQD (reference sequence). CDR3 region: CASSEGLLNNEQFF. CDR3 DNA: TGCGCCAGCAGTGAGGGACTACTGAACAATGAGCAGTTCTTC.

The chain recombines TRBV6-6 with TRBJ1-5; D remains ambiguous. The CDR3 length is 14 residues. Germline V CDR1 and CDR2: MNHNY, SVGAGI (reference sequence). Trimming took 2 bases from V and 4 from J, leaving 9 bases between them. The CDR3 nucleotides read TGTGCCAGCAGTTACGTGGGAGGAAATCAGCCCCAGCATTTT. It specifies CASSYVGGNQPQHF.

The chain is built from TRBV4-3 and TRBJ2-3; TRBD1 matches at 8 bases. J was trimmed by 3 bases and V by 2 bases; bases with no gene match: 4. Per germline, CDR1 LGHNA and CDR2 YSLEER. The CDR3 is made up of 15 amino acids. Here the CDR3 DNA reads TGCGCCAGCAGCCAAATACAGGGGGATACAGATACGCAGTATTTT. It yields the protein CASSQIQGDTDTQYF.

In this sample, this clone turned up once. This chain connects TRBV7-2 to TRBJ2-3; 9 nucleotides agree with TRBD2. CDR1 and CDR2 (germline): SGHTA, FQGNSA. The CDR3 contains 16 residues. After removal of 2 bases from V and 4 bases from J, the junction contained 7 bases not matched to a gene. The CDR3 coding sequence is TGTGCCAGCAGCTTAAATCGGGCGGGGGGGGCAGATACGCAGTATTTT. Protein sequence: CASSLNRAGGADTQYF.

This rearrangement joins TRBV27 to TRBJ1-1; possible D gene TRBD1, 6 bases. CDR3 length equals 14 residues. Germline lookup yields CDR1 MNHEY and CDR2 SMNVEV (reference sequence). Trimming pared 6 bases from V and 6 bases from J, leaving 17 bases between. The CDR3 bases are TGTGCCAGCAGACCAGCCTACAGGGTTGCTGAAGCTTTCTTT. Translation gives CASRPAYRVAEAFF.

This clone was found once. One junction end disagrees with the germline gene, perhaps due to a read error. CDR3 protein: CASSLEGSGEETQYF. CDR3 bases: TGTGCTAGCAGCTTAGAGGGTAGCGGGGAAGAGACCCAGTACTTC. The chain carries TRBV7-7 and TRBJ2-5; TRBD2 aligns across 8 bases. This CDR3 region has 15 residues. The germline CDR1 and CDR2 sequences are SSHAT and FNYEAQ (reference sequence).

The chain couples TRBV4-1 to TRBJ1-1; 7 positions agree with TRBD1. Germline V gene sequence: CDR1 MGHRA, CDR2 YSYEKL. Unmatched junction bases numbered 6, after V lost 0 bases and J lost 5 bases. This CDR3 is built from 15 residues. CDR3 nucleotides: TGCGCCAGCAGCCAAGAAGGGGGCACGGGAACTGAAGCTTTCTTT. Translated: CASSQEGGTGTEAFF.

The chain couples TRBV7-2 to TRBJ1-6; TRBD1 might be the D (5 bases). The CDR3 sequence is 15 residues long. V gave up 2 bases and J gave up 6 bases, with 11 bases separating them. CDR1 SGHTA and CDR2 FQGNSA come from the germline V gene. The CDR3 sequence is CASSLWGLGNSPLHF. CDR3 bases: TGTGCCAGCAGCTTATGGGGCTTGGGTAATTCACCCCTCCACTTT.

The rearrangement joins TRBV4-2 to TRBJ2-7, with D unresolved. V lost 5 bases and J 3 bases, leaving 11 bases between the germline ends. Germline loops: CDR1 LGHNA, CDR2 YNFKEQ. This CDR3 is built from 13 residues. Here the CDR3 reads CASSSFGVYEQYF. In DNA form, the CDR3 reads TGTGCCAGCAGCTCCTTCGGTGTCTACGAGCAGTACTTC.

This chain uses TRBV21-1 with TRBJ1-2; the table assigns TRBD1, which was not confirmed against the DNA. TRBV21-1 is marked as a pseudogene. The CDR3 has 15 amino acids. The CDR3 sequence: CASSRGTMIGYGYTF. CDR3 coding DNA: TGTGCCAGCAGCAGGGGGACAATGATCGGCTATGGCTACACCTTC.

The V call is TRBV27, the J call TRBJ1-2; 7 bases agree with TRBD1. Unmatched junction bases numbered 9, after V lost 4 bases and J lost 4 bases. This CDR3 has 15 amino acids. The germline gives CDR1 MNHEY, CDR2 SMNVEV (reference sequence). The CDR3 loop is CASSSSRGSPYGYTF. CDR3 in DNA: TGTGCCAGCAGTTCCTCCAGGGGGTCGCCCTATGGCTACACCTTC.

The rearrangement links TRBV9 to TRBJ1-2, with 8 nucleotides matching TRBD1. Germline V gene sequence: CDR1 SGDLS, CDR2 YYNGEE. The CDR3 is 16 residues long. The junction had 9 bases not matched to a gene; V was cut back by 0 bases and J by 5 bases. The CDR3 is CASSVDGQGAWYGYTF. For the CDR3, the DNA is TGTGCCAGCAGCGTAGACGGTCAGGGGGCTTGGTATGGCTACACCTTC.

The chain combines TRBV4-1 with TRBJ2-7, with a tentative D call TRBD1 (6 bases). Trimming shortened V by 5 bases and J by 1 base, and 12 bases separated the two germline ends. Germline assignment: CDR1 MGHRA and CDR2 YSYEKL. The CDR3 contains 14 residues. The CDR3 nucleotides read TGCGCCAGCAGCGAAAGTACAGGGTCCTACGAGCAGTACTTC. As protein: CASSESTGSYEQYF.

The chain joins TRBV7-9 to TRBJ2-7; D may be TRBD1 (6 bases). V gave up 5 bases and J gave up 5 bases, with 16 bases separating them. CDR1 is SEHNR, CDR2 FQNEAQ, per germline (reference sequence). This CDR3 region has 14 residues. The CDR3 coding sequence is TGTGCCAGCAGCCTCCCGACAGGTTGGGACGAGCAGTACTTC. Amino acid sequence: CASSLPTGWDEQYF.

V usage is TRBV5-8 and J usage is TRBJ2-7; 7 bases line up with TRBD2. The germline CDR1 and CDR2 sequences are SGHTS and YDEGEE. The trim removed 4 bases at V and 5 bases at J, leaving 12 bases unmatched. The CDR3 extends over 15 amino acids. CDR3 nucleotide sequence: TGTGCCAGCAGCCCCTACCAGGAGCGGGGTAACGAGCAGTACTTC. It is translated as CASSPYQERGNEQYF.

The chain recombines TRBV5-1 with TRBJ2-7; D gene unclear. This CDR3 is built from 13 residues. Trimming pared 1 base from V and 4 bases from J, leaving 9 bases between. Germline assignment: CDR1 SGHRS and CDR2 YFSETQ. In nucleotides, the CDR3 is TGCGCCAGCAGCTTGAGCCCGGTTTACGAGCAGTACTTC. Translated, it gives CASSLSPVYEQYF.

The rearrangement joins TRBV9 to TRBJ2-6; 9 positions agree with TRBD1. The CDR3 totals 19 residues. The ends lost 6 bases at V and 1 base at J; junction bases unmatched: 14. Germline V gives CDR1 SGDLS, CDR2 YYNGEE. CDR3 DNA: TGTGCCAGCACCTCACCCAAGACAGGGGGGAGTTCTGGGGCCAACGTCCTGACTTTC. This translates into CASTSPKTGGSSGANVLTF.

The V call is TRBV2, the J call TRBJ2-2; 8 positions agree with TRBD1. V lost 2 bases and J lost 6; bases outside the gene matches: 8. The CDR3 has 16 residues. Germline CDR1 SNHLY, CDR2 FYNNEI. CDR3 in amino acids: CASSEIRTGSPGELFF. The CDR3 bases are TGTGCCAGCAGTGAAATCAGGACAGGGAGCCCCGGGGAGCTGTTTTTT.